The 10 T cell receptor beta chains below were found in one sample sequenced in a study of T-cell reconstitution after alpha-beta-depleted transplantation in children. Construction of the TCRbeta library involved unique molecular identifiers. One entry per CDR3 protein results from TCRdb running MiXCR on the PCR reads. The sample includes about 610,000 distinct CDR3 sequences, 8% to 11% of them seen just once. The material was PBMCs from the stem cell graft donor, obtained from the stem cell graft. Every receptor here comes from a human donor who donated a stem cell graft to a child with acute myeloid leukemia.

This chain connects TRBV27 to TRBJ2-7; D may correspond to TRBD1 or TRBD2 (6 bases each). The CDR3 runs to 15 residues. Trimming cost V 4 bases and J 1 base, with 14 bases left between them. The germline V gene encodes CDR1 MNHEY and CDR2 SMNVEV (reference sequence). This CDR3 is CASSSTGGGSYEQYF. Here the CDR3 DNA reads TGTGCCAGCAGTTCGACAGGTGGGGGGTCCTACGAGCAGTACTTC.

This chain joins TRBV29-1 and TRBJ1-1; 8 positions match TRBD1. J gave up 4 bases and V 8 bases, and 6 bases lay outside the gene matches. CDR1 is SQVTM and CDR2 is ANQGSEA in the germline V gene. This CDR3 is built from 12 residues. The CDR3 spells CSLKTGATEAFF. The CDR3 DNA reads TGCAGCTTAAAGACAGGGGCCACTGAAGCTTTCTTT.

This clonotype was picked up many times. The gene calls are TRBV15 and TRBJ2-7; 7 bases map to TRBD1. The CDR3 is 15 amino acids. CDR1 LNHNV and CDR2 YYDKDF come from the germline V gene (reference sequence). V gave up 0 bases and J gave up 3 bases; unmatched junction bases: 5. The CDR3 loop is CATSREKGAYYEQYF. DNA for the CDR3: TGTGCCACCAGCAGAGAGAAGGGGGCATACTACGAGCAGTACTTC. The full variable domain, with the rest looked up from reference TRBV15 and TRBJ2-7, is DAMVIQNPRYQVTQFGKPVTLSCSQTLNHNVMYWYQQKSSQAPKLLFHYYDKDFNNEADTPDNFQSRRPNTSFCFLDIRSPGLGDTAMYLCATSREKGAYYEQYFGPGTRLTVT.

The CDR3 DNA sequence: TGTGCCAGCAGCAAGGGACGGGGGGTCGTAAGCTCCTACGAGCAGTACTTC. Its translation is CASSKGRGVVSSYEQYF. The chain couples TRBV7-2 to TRBJ2-7, with 7 bases matching TRBD2. J gave up 0 bases and V 5 bases, and 13 bases lay outside the gene matches. Germline V gives CDR1 SGHTA, CDR2 FQGNSA. CDR3 length: 17 residues.

The chain recombines TRBV5-1 with TRBJ1-5, with D maybe TRBD1 (5 bases). The V and J ends lost 3 bases and 4 bases respectively, with 14 bases between them. CDR3 size: 15 residues. In germline, CDR1 is SGHRS, CDR2 YFSETQ. The CDR3 DNA reads as TGCGCCAGCAGCTCCTCAGGGATTTCGAATCAGCCCCAGCATTTT. Translation gives CASSSSGISNQPQHF.

This clonotype was counted only a few times. The rearrangement uses TRBV19 and TRBJ2-1; unclear D gene. V was shortened by 4 bases and J by 3 bases, with 7 bases between the two germline ends. Germline CDR1 LNHDA, CDR2 SQIVND (reference sequence). This CDR3 comprises 13 residues. The CDR3 loop reads CASSKEVYNEQFF. CDR3 DNA sequence: TGTGCCAGTAGTAAGGAAGTCTACAATGAGCAGTTCTTC. Full variable domain (missing parts from reference TRBV19 and TRBJ2-1): DGGITQSPKYLFRKEGQNVTLSCEQNLNHDAMYWYRQDPGQGLRLIYYSQIVNDFQKGDIAEGYSVSREKKESFPLTVTSAQKNPTAFYLCASSKEVYNEQFFGPGTRLTVL.

This clonotype showed up many times. The rearrangement joins TRBV5-1 to TRBJ2-3, with no clear D. The germline CDR1 and CDR2 sequences are SGHRS and YFSETQ. Trimming pared 4 bases from V and 6 bases from J, leaving 12 bases between. This CDR3 has 13 amino acids. The CDR3 loop reads CASSAPLGDTQYF. CDR3 nucleotide sequence: TGCGCCAGCAGCGCCCCCCTTGGGGATACGCAGTATTTT.

Concerning this clonotype itself: At one boundary the junction diverges from the germline segment, which might be a read error. The V call is TRBV15, the J call TRBJ2-7; TRBD2 matches 9 bases. The CDR3 spans 15 residues. Per the germline V gene, CDR1 is LNHNV and CDR2 is YYDKDF (reference sequence). CDR3 amino acids: CATSRDPSGNIELYF. CDR3 nucleotides: TGTGCCACCAGCAGAGATCCTAGCGGGAACATCGAGCTGTACTTC.

In this sample, this clonotype turned up a few times. The rearrangement joins TRBV18 to TRBJ2-1, with TRBD1 matching 7 bases. Germline CDR1 is KGHSH and CDR2 is LQKENI. The V segment lost 6 bases and the J segment 8 bases; nucleotides outside the gene matches: 16. The CDR3 loop spans 16 amino acids. CDR3 nucleotides: TGTGCCAGCTCTTCGCTGCTCGGGACAGCGTTCGATGAGCAGTTCTTC. It codes for CASSSLLGTAFDEQFF. Drawing the rest from reference TRBV18 and TRBJ2-1, the complete variable domain is NAGVMQNPRHLVRRRGQEARLRCSPMKGHSHVYWYRQLPEEGLKFMVYLQKENIIDESGMPKERFSAEFPKEGPSILRIQQVVRGDSAAYFCASSSLLGTAFDEQFFGPGTRLTVL.

This clonotype was counted at least ten times. V gene TRBV6-5 combines with J gene TRBJ1-5; D uncertain. The V gene lost 0 bases and the J gene lost 1 base, with 7 bases spanning the gap. This CDR3 has 15 amino acids. Germline-derived CDR1 and CDR2 are MNHEY and SVGAGI. The CDR3 DNA is TGTGCCAGCAGTTACTCCAAGACAAGCAATCAGCCCCAGCATTTT. It is translated as CASSYSKTSNQPQHF.